This T cell receptor (beta chain) was sequenced in a study of blood T cells in healthy people across ages (dated by TCRdb to 2013 to 2016). For context, the study as a whole: Template switching captured roughly one uniquely barcoded TCR beta cDNA molecule per two T cells in model experiments. To track age-related changes in TCR beta repertoire diversity, the study relied on deep sequencing normalized with unique cDNA molecular identifiers. Donors were grouped into four age groups: young (average approximately 15 years), middle-aged (around 39), aged (around 62) and long-lived (82). Donors of different ages were randomly distributed across sequencing lanes to avoid experimental bias. Using the same blood draw, the study looked at two additional independent replicas of 1 million unique cDNA reads for two donors, one aged 18 to 29 and the other aged 80 or older. The investigation overall reported the following: Estimates of total diversity based on one million sequenced T cells were regarded as lower bounds and as underestimates. Donor CMV infection status was unknown, potentially confounding age-related changes in expanded clonotypes. Compared with the aged group, more naive CD4+ T cells, fewer expanded clones and increased TCR diversity were shown by the long-lived group, suggesting age selection. As age increased, observed TCR beta diversity per million T cells dropped in a roughly linear way, and a significant reduction was already evident by age roughly 36. The percentage of naive T cells measured by flow cytometry correlated strongly with observed TCR beta diversity. Conclusive comparison of naive and antigen-experienced compartments was prevented by the profiling of bulk unsorted PBMCs.

Looking up the germline V gene yields CDR1 MDHEN and CDR2 SYDVKM. V is clipped by 6 bases and J by 8 bases, and the sequence between their germline boundaries is 11 bases long. The CDR3 covers 12 residues, taking in both the cysteine and the phenylalanine. Only the CDR3 DNA stays, 36 bases, in frame from base 1. Donors were 40 or so systemically healthy Caucasian individuals from Russia aged roughly 6 to 90 years. About 9.1 milliliters of peripheral blood were collected from each donor into EDTA-treated Vacutainer tubes. Ficoll-Paque density-gradient centrifugation was used to isolate PBMCs, with at least 6.5 million per sample. Total RNA, at least 5 micrograms per sample, was extracted from PBMCs with Trizol reagent. Naive CD45RAhigh/CD27high T cell percentages were measured by flow cytometry on a PBMC aliquot from every donor. In this sample, this clonotype turned up many times. Its antigen is currently not known. Per-base qualities were not stored, and no clone one base away is much larger.

Receptor amplification or capture employed 5' RACE. Sequencing relied on an Illumina HiSeq 2500. The second PCR ran for about 6 to 12 cycles and used a J-beta primer mix along with a sample-barcoded 5' primer. A unique molecular identifier was introduced onto each TCR beta cDNA molecule by a template-switch 5' adaptor carrying 12 random nucleotides. At least 3 million CDR3-containing paired-end reads were obtained from each sample. The Mint cDNA synthesis kit, primed by a TRBC-specific oligonucleotide, was used to synthesize first-strand cDNA from all RNA. Following uracil-DNA glycosylase treatment, a first 18-cycle PCR with universal primers M1SS and BC2_uni_R was performed on all cDNA. The authors processed their data as follows. Normalization of each sample was performed by random selection of 1 million high-quality reads, each carrying a distinct molecular identifier. Reads sharing molecular identifiers were discarded rather than binned into consensus sequences. MiTCR, set to a Q25 quality threshold and the strictest error-elimination algorithm, was used for CDR3 identification, clonotype clustering and error correction. A nonparametric unseen species model with Euler transformation was used to estimate a lower bound on total TCR beta diversity. TCRdb trimmed public reads at Q25 via fastp, called clones via MiXCR and kept in-frame beta chains. Each CDR3 protein appears once, grouped with its most common genes and DNA. What appears here as the V and J calls and clone size reflects TCRdb's work, not the paper's. This sample lists under 2,000,000 distinct CDR3 sequences; around half were detected once. The ten largest clones capture around 2.1% of the sample.

The specimen was blood. The sequence was collected from a woman aged 40 to 49 in good health. Recombination joined TRBV28 with TRBJ2-1, and the D gene may be TRBD1, 6 bases matching. CDR3 loop: CASRVTGYEQFF. The DNA is as follows: TGTGCCAGCAGGGTAACAGGGTATGAGCAGTTCTTC. Here the CDR3 is joined to the reference TRBV28 and TRBJ2-1 genes, and the full variable domain is: DVKVTQSSRYLVKRTGEKVFLECVQDMDHENMFWYRQDPGLGLRLIYFSYDVKMKEKGDIPEGYSVSREKKERFSLILESASTNQTSMYLCASRVTGYEQFFGPGTRLTVL.